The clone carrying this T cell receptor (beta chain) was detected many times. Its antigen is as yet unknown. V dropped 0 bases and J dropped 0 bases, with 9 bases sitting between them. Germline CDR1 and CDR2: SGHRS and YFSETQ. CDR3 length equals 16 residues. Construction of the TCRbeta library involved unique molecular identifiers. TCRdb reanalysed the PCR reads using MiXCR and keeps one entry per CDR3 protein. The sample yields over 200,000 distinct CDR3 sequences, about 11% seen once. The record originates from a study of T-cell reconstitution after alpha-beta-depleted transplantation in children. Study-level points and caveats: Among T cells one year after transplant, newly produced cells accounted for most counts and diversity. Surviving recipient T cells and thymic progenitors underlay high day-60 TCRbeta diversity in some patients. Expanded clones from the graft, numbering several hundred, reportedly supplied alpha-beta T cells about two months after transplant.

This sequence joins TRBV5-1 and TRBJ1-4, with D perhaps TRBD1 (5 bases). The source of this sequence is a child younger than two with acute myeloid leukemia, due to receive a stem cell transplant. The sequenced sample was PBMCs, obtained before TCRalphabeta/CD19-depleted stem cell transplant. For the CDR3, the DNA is TGCGCCAGCAGCTTGGCCGGGGGAACAACTAATGAAAAACTGTTTTTT. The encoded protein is CASSLAGGTTNEKLFF.